The present T cell receptor (beta chain) was sequenced within a study of cytomegalovirus exposure and HLA in healthy donors. As for this clone: Its target is unknown.

60 Vbeta and 13 Jbeta primers were used in PCR. TCRdb's table, derived via immunoSEQ multiplex PCR, lists solely in-frame clones and lacks some. The sample features around 140,000 clones, with roughly 1.5% in its top ten. V lost 1 base, J lost 2 bases, and 11 bases lay in between. The germline gives CDR1 MNHNS, CDR2 SASEGT. This CDR3 has 15 residues. General study results and limits: The authors considered a cluster of highly shared sequence variants likely to be a sequencing artifact. A missense variant in DCLRE1C was later tied to TCR beta V- and J-gene trimming. Overall, around 150 TCR beta chains were annotated as cytomegalovirus-associated.

This rearrangement joins TRBV6-1 to TRBJ1-2; the D gene is possibly TRBD1 (5 bases). Material for sequencing was PBMCs. This TCR was sampled from a woman in her thirties or forties in good health and CMV-seronegative. CDR3: CASSEVRGVNYGYTF. CDR3 coding DNA: TGTGCCAGCAGTGAAGTTCGGGGGGTAAACTATGGCTACACCTTC.